This T cell receptor (beta chain) is drawn from a study of cytomegalovirus exposure and HLA in healthy donors. The PCR employed 60 Vbeta primers together with 13 Jbeta primers. Clones were read by immunoSEQ multiplex PCR, and TCRdb kept only the in-frame ones, dropping some. The table shows about 89,000 clones, with 85% occurring only once. The CDR3 consists of 11 residues. V lost 7 bases, J lost 2 bases, and 6 bases lay in between. Germline V CDR1 and CDR2: DFQATT, SNEGSKA (reference sequence). The sequenced sample consisted of PBMCs. The rearrangement joins TRBV20-1 to TRBJ2-1; the D is unclear. The receptor was isolated from a man aged 35 to 55 in good health and CMV-seropositive. CDR3 sequence (DNA): TGCAGTGGGGCTCCCTACAATGAGCAGTTCTTC. This gives the protein CSGAPYNEQFF.